Following are 5 T cell receptor beta chains from one sample sequenced in a study of vaccination and CD4 T cells after COVID-19. Sequenced with the Oncomine TCR Beta short-read assay was DNA taken from cultured CD4+ T cells. TCRdb re-called the PCR reads through MiXCR, storing one row per CDR3 protein. The repertoire holds about 19,000 distinct CDR3 sequences, with 25% to 40% as singletons. Treatment in this sample: approximately 9-day PBMC culture with coronavirus spike peptide pools or control peptides (ViraFEST assay). No antigen has been identified for these receptors. Sequencing was performed on cultured CD4+ T cells from blood. The receptor set was obtained from a human donor with COVID-19.

DNA for the CDR3: TGCAGTGCCGCCCGGGACGGGGCCACTGAAGCTTTCTTT. Its protein is CSAARDGATEAFF. V gene TRBV20-1 combines with J gene TRBJ1-1, with D tentatively TRBD1 (5 bases). CDR1 and CDR2 (germline): DFQATT, SNEGSKA (reference sequence). V lost 6 bases, J lost 4 bases, and 15 bases lay in between. The CDR3 runs to 13 residues.

The rearrangement joins TRBV19 to TRBJ1-1, with 7 nucleotides matching TRBD1. Germline values: CDR1 LNHDA, CDR2 SQIVND (reference sequence). This CDR3 has 14 residues. The trim removed 6 bases at V and 1 base at J, leaving 5 bases unmatched. CDR3 in DNA: TGTGCCAGTAGGACAGGGAGGGAGAACACTGAAGCTTTCTTT. It encodes CASRTGRENTEAFF.

This clonotype was counted only a few times. This chain links TRBV27 with TRBJ1-1; D not certain. This CDR3 is 13 amino acids long. The V end lost 6 bases, the J end lost 0 bases, and 8 bases lay between the germline ends. Germline CDR1 MNHEY, CDR2 SMNVEV (reference sequence). The CDR3 spells CASRGPVNTEAFF. CDR3 DNA sequence: TGTGCCAGCAGAGGACCGGTGAACACTGAAGCTTTCTTT.

The V gene is TRBV7-3, the J gene TRBJ2-5; perhaps D is TRBD1 or TRBD2 (5 bases each). V lost 3 bases, J lost 5 bases, and 10 bases lay in between. CDR1 and CDR2 (germline): SGHTA, FQGTGA. CDR3 length: 13 amino acids. CDR3 sequence: CASSFGTGETQYF. The DNA of the CDR3 is TGTGCCAGCAGCTTTGGGACCGGGGAGACCCAGTACTTC. The variable domain in full, completed from reference TRBV7-3 and TRBJ2-5, reads GAGVSQTPSNKVTEKGKYVELRCDPISGHTALYWYRQSLGQGPEFLIYFQGTGAADDSGLPNDRFFAVRPEGSVSTLKIQRTERGDSAVYLCASSFGTGETQYFGPGTRLLVL.

The gene calls are TRBV7-2 and TRBJ1-4; D is perhaps TRBD1 (5 bases). Trimming took off 1 base at V and 8 bases at J, with 11 bases between the two ends. Per the germline V gene, CDR1 is SGHTA and CDR2 is FQGNSA. There are 14 residues in the CDR3. CDR3 protein: CASSLGGKGEKLFF. The CDR3 nucleotides are TGTGCCAGCAGCTTAGGGGGGAAGGGGGAAAAACTGTTTTTT.